These 26 T cell receptor beta chains originate from one sample sequenced in a study of chronic HIV infection and antiretroviral therapy. TCRdb itself ran the 5' RACE reads through MiXCR, one entry per CDR3 protein. The data contain tens of thousands of distinct CDR3 sequences, about 9.6% of them singletons. Sequencing input: peripheral blood. These receptor sequences come from an adult who had HIV and had not received antiretroviral therapy, or was an uninfected healthy control (not recorded which).

This clonotype showed up many times. The chain uses TRBV4-2 and TRBJ2-1, with TRBD1 identical over 10 bases. The CDR3 runs to 16 residues. Trimming removed 2 bases from V and 8 bases from J; junction bases left unmatched: 9. Germline-derived CDR1 and CDR2 are LGHNA and YNFKEQ. CDR3 amino acids: CASSQSLRDRGHEQFF. CDR3 coding DNA: TGTGCCAGCAGCCAAAGTTTACGGGACAGGGGCCATGAGCAGTTCTTC.

A word on this clonotype: Given a much more abundant clone one base away, this may be a read error. The chain carries TRBV29-1 and TRBJ2-6, with 8 bases aligning to TRBD1. The CDR3 spans 17 residues. Germline assignment: CDR1 SQVTM and CDR2 ANQGSEA. The CDR3 reads CSVLRTGKGSGASVLTF. The CDR3 region has the DNA TGCAGCGTTTTACGGACAGGGAAAGGTTCAGGGGCCAGCGTCCTGACTTTC.

The sample holds one count of this clonotype. A much more abundant neighbour one base away suggests this may be a read error. The genes are TRBV2 and TRBJ2-4, with a possible D match to TRBD1 (5 bases). The germline V and J ends were trimmed by 4 bases and 8 bases, with 12 bases remaining between them. The germline gives CDR1 SNHLY, CDR2 FYNNEI. This CDR3 contains 13 residues. In DNA, the CDR3 is TGTGCCAGCAGTGCTTGGGGCGAAGACATTCAGTACTTC. Protein: CASSAWGEDIQYF.

This clonotype was counted ten times or more. The rearrangement joins TRBV9 to TRBJ2-1; the D is unclear. The CDR3 extends over 14 amino acids. The V end was cut by 0 bases, the J end by 8 bases, with 12 bases between. CDR1 is SGDLS, CDR2 YYNGEE, per germline. Written as DNA, the CDR3 is TGTGCCAGCAGCGTAGTGTTTAGCATGGATGAGCAGTTCTTC. Its translation: CASSVVFSMDEQFF.

This clonotype was counted many times. V usage is TRBV12-3 or TRBV12-4 and J usage is TRBJ1-1; TRBD1 is a possible D gene (5 bases). The CDR3 spans 14 residues. V was clipped by 4 bases and J by 4 bases, with 13 bases between them. The CDR3 spells CASSYTEGRTEAFF. DNA for the CDR3: TGTGCCAGCAGTTATACTGAGGGACGCACTGAAGCTTTCTTT.

This clonotype was counted only a few times. The V call is TRBV10-2, the J call TRBJ1-1; a weak D match, TRBD1 (6 bases). Germline V lookup: CDR1 WSHSY, CDR2 SAAADI. This CDR3 is 14 amino acids long. Trimming stripped 3 bases from V and 4 bases from J, with 12 bases between. This chain's CDR3 is CASSDGGAGTEAFF. CDR3 nucleotide sequence: TGCGCCAGCAGTGACGGGGGCGCCGGCACTGAAGCTTTCTTT.

This clonotype was picked up a small number of times. The chain links TRBV12-3 or TRBV12-4 to TRBJ2-5; possible D gene TRBD2, 5 bases. V was shortened by 5 bases and J by 5 bases, with 12 bases between the two germline ends. This CDR3 has 13 amino acids. The CDR3 loop reads CASSTPEGETQYF. The CDR3 coding sequence is TGTGCCAGCAGTACCCCAGAGGGTGAGACCCAGTACTTC.

This clonotype appeared many times. The V and J genes are TRBV25-1 and TRBJ2-6, with 7 bases matching TRBD1. This CDR3 comprises 16 residues. V lost 4 bases and J lost 2; bases outside the gene matches: 5. CDR1 is MGHDK, CDR2 SYGVNS, per germline. The CDR3 DNA reads as TGTGCCAGCAGTGGACAGGGCCCCCCTGGGGCCAACGTCCTGACTTTC. The encoded protein is CASSGQGPPGANVLTF.

The rearrangement joins TRBV29-1 to TRBJ1-1; no firm D call. The CDR3 sequence is 12 residues long. V was cut by 8 bases and J by 4 bases, with 14 bases left in between. CDR1 is SQVTM, CDR2 ANQGSEA, per germline. Here the CDR3 DNA reads TGCAGCCCCCCCGGCGCTGGCACTGAAGCTTTCTTT. Residues: CSPPGAGTEAFF. Supplemented by reference TRBV29-1 and TRBJ1-1, the full variable domain reads SAVISQKPSRDICQRGTSLTIQCQVDSQVTMMFWYRQQPGQSLTLIATANQGSEATYESGFVIDKFPISRPNLTFSTLTVSNMSPEDSSIYLCSPPGAGTEAFFGQGTRLTVV.

This clonotype was counted at least ten times. The chain has TRBV4-3 and TRBJ2-7; D unclear. CDR1 and CDR2 (germline): LGHNA, YSLEER. This CDR3 contains 16 residues. Trimming took 0 bases from V and 0 from J, leaving 12 bases between them. This CDR3 reads CASSQEGPGSSYEQYF. DNA of the CDR3: TGCGCCAGCAGCCAAGAAGGTCCGGGTAGCTCCTACGAGCAGTACTTC.

This clonotype occurred a few times. This chain connects TRBV11-1 to TRBJ1-6; TRBD1 is a possible D gene (5 bases). CDR3 length: 14 residues. The V end lost 7 bases, the J end lost 3 bases, and 10 bases lay between the germline ends. Germline lookup yields CDR1 SGHAT and CDR2 FQDESV (reference sequence). In nucleotides, the CDR3 is TGTGCCAGCAAAAGGGACGTCTATAATTCACCCCTCCACTTT. Translation: CASKRDVYNSPLHF. Looking up the rest from reference TRBV11-1 and TRBJ1-6 gives the full variable domain: EAEVAQSPRYKITEKSQAVAFWCDPISGHATLYWYRQILGQGPELLVQFQDESVVDDSQLPKDRFSAERLKGVDSTLKIQPAELGDSAMYLCASKRDVYNSPLHFGNGTRLTVT.

Only a few counts were recorded for this clonotype. The V and J genes are TRBV20-1 and TRBJ2-1; 9 positions agree with TRBD2. With V trimmed by 0 bases and J by 7 bases, 7 bases remained unmatched. Germline loops: CDR1 DFQATT, CDR2 SNEGSKA (reference sequence). CDR3 length equals 15 residues. The CDR3 bases are TGCAGTGCTAGAGATTTAGCGGGAGTAGGTAATGAGCAGTTCTTC. Protein: CSARDLAGVGNEQFF.

This clonotype occurred many times. The chain carries TRBV7-9 and TRBJ1-2; 9 nucleotides match TRBD1. V dropped 1 base and J dropped 6; count of bases not matched to a gene: 6. The CDR3 is 15 amino acids. The germline V gene has CDR1 SEHNR and CDR2 FQNEAQ (reference sequence). CDR3 in DNA: TGTGCCAGCAGCTTAGACGGGACAGGGTCCCATGGCTACACCTTC. The encoded protein is CASSLDGTGSHGYTF.

The table lists this clonotype with many counts. The CDR3 reads CASSSGQNYEQYF. CDR3 sequence (DNA): TGTGCCAGCAGCTCCGGACAGAACTACGAGCAGTACTTC. This rearrangement joins TRBV5-5 to TRBJ2-7; perhaps TRBD1 as D (6 bases). Germline V gene data show CDR1 as SGHKS and CDR2 as YYEKEE (reference sequence). With 3 bases removed from V and 3 bases from J, the gap between germline ends came to 10 bases. This CDR3 is built from 13 residues. The full variable domain, in which reference TRBV5-5 and TRBJ2-7 provide the parts outside the CDR3, is DAGVTQSPTHLIKTRGQQVTLRCSPISGHKSVSWYQQVLGQGPQFIFQYYEKEERGRGNFPDRFSARQFPNYSSELNVNALLLGDSALYLCASSSGQNYEQYFGPGTRLTVT.

The V call is TRBV7-2, the J call TRBJ1-1, with D hard to call. The CDR3 consists of 15 residues. In germline, CDR1 is SGHTA, CDR2 FQGNSA. Trimming took 3 bases from V and 0 from J, leaving 11 bases between them. CDR3 in amino acids: CASSFRDTLNTEAFF. CDR3 DNA: TGTGCCAGCAGCTTCCGCGACACTTTGAACACTGAAGCTTTCTTT.

The chain recombines TRBV11-2 with TRBJ2-7; D remains unclear. V lost 5 bases, J lost 2 bases, and 4 bases lay in between. This CDR3 spans 11 amino acids. Germline-derived CDR1 and CDR2 are SGHAT and FQNNGV. CDR3 DNA sequence: TGTGCCAGCAGCCTGCCCTACGAGCAGTACTTC. Amino acids: CASSLPYEQYF.

In this sample, this clonotype turned up a few times. The chain combines TRBV29-1 with TRBJ2-1; 8 nucleotides agree with TRBD2. V shed 6 bases, J shed 4 bases, and the junction held 11 bases outside the gene matches. The germline CDR1 and CDR2 sequences are SQVTM and ANQGSEA. CDR3 size: 15 residues. This CDR3 is CSVTDGGRQYNEQFF. The CDR3 nucleotides are TGCAGCGTGACCGATGGCGGGAGGCAGTACAATGAGCAGTTCTTC.

This chain links TRBV29-1 with TRBJ2-3; 15 positions agree with TRBD2. Germline V gene sequence: CDR1 SQVTM, CDR2 ANQGSEA. This CDR3 region has 17 residues. J gave up 3 bases and V 6 bases, and 10 bases lay outside the gene matches. The CDR3 is CSVDGLAGGPRTDTQYF. Written as DNA, the CDR3 is TGCAGCGTAGACGGACTAGCGGGGGGGCCGAGGACAGATACGCAGTATTTT.

This clonotype was counted at least ten times. V gene TRBV18 combines with J gene TRBJ2-7; 8 bases map to TRBD2. The CDR3 is 16 amino acids. Germline CDR1 and CDR2: KGHSH and LQKENI. The V and J ends lost 3 bases and 3 bases, in that order; junction bases with no gene match: 10. This chain's CDR3 is CASSPAAKSGGYEQYF. CDR3 bases: TGTGCCAGCTCACCGGCGGCGAAAAGCGGGGGCTACGAGCAGTACTTC.

There are a few counts of this clonotype. The chain couples TRBV7-9 to TRBJ1-2; 7 bases are shared with TRBD1. Losses at the gene ends were 1 base for V and 2 bases for J; bases not matched to a gene: 7. CDR1 SEHNR and CDR2 FQNEAQ come from the germline V gene (reference sequence). The CDR3 has 16 residues. For the CDR3, the DNA is TGTGCCAGCAGCTTAGGGCCCCAGGGGGTAAACTATGGCTACACCTTC. It specifies CASSLGPQGVNYGYTF.

The J gene is TRBJ1-5, the V gene TRBV6-2 or TRBV6-3, with D possibly TRBD1 on 5 matching bases. CDR1 is MNHEY and CDR2 is SVGEGT in the germline V gene. CDR3 length equals 13 residues. V shed 6 bases and J shed 0 bases, with 6 bases lying between them. The CDR3 DNA sequence: TGTGCCAGCAGGGGACGTAGCAATCAGCCCCAGCATTTT. It is translated as CASRGRSNQPQHF.

The V gene is TRBV29-1, the J gene TRBJ2-1; TRBD2 aligns across 7 bases. Per the germline V gene, CDR1 is SQVTM and CDR2 is ANQGSEA. J lost 9 bases, V lost 0 bases, and 2 bases had no gene match. The CDR3 totals 12 residues. Here the CDR3 reads CSVEDGRVEQFF. Here the CDR3 DNA reads TGCAGCGTTGAAGATGGGAGGGTTGAGCAGTTCTTC.

This clonotype has more than one count but fewer than ten. The V and J genes are TRBV29-1 and TRBJ2-1; no definite D call. Germline-derived CDR1 and CDR2 are SQVTM and ANQGSEA. Trimming took off 3 bases at V and 3 bases at J, with 15 bases between the two ends. The CDR3 extends over 15 amino acids. The CDR3 protein is CSVDNPRNIYNEQFF. The CDR3 DNA follows: TGCAGCGTTGATAATCCTAGAAATATCTACAATGAGCAGTTCTTC.

Comment on this clonotype: This may be a read error: a much more frequent sequence differs by one nucleotide. The chain couples TRBV10-3 to TRBJ2-5; D remains ambiguous. Germline values: CDR1 ENHRY, CDR2 SYGVKD. Between the trimmed V and J ends, which lost 0 bases and 4 bases, there was a span of 9 bases. The CDR3 consists of 14 residues. In DNA form, the CDR3 reads TGTGCCATCAGTGAGTCGGAGAACGCAGAGACCCAGTACTTC. Its protein product is CAISESENAETQYF.

This clonotype was counted ten times or more. The rearrangement joins TRBV7-9 to TRBJ2-1, with TRBD1 matching over 7 bases. Germline V gives CDR1 SEHNR, CDR2 FQNEAQ (reference sequence). The CDR3 spans 17 residues. Unmatched junction bases numbered 8, after V lost 1 base and J lost 2 bases. CDR3 DNA sequence: TGTGCCAGCAGCTTAGTTTCAGGGGGTGGCCCCTACAATGAGCAGTTCTTC. Its protein is CASSLVSGGGPYNEQFF.

This clonotype was found many times. This chain's CDR3 is CASSQPPGQAAYNEQFF. For the CDR3, the DNA is TGTGCCAGCAGCCAACCCCCGGGACAGGCGGCCTACAATGAGCAGTTCTTC. V and J are TRBV4-2 and TRBJ2-1, with 8 bases aligning to TRBD1. The J segment lost 2 bases and the V segment lost 2 bases, leaving 8 bases of the junction unmatched. CDR3 length equals 17 residues. The V gene's germline CDR1 is LGHNA and CDR2 YNFKEQ.